This passage covers 20 T cell receptor beta chains from one sample sequenced in a study of T-cell reconstitution after alpha-beta-depleted transplantation in children. Antigens for these TCRs are unknown. Study-level results: A year post-transplant, T-cell counts and diversity derived mostly from newly produced T cells.

Unique molecular identifiers were incorporated when the TCRbeta library was constructed. TCRdb independently ran MiXCR on the PCR reads; one entry per CDR3 protein. The sample records about 300,000 distinct CDR3 sequences, around 7.1% being singletons. The input for sequencing was peripheral blood, taken 360 days after TCRalphabeta/CD19-depleted stem cell transplant. The source of these receptors is a female patient aged 2-15 years who had a stem cell transplant for Fanconi anemia, so the T cells may come from the graft donor.

This clonotype was observed many times. V gene TRBV20-1 combines with J gene TRBJ2-5, with TRBD2 matching 11 bases. In germline, CDR1 is DFQATT, CDR2 SNEGSKA (reference sequence). V was clipped by 3 bases and J by 1 base; unmatched bases: 4. The CDR3 sequence is 15 residues long. The chain's CDR3 is CSASRLAGGQETQYF. CDR3 DNA sequence: TGCAGTGCTAGCCGGCTAGCGGGGGGCCAAGAGACCCAGTACTTC.

In its sample, this clonotype was seen many times. This chain connects TRBV5-1 to TRBJ1-1, with D possibly TRBD1 on 5 matching bases. The CDR3 extends over 14 amino acids. V dropped 0 bases and J dropped 0 bases, with 6 bases sitting between them. Germline CDR1 reads SGHRS; CDR2 reads YFSETQ. CDR3 in DNA: TGCGCCAGCAGCTTGGTGACAGTGAACACTGAAGCTTTCTTT. This encodes CASSLVTVNTEAFF. The variable domain in full, completed from reference TRBV5-1 and TRBJ1-1, reads KAGVTQTPRYLIKTRGQQVTLSCSPISGHRSVSWYQQTPGQGLQFLFEYFSETQRNKGNFPGRFSGRQFSNSRSEMNVSTLELGDSALYLCASSLVTVNTEAFFGQGTRLTVV.

This clonotype was observed a handful of times. This chain links TRBV10-2 with TRBJ1-4; D uncertain. Germline lookup yields CDR1 WSHSY and CDR2 SAAADI. Trimming pared 6 bases from V and 8 bases from J, leaving 13 bases between. The CDR3 consists of 13 residues. Written as DNA, the CDR3 is TGCGCCAGCAGCCCAGAACTCGAGGAAAAACTGTTTTTT. It specifies CASSPELEEKLFF.

This clonotype was picked up many times. The chain joins TRBV24-1 to TRBJ2-1, with D unresolved. Looked up from germline, CDR1 is KGHDR and CDR2 is SFDVKD. V was trimmed by 7 bases and J by 2 bases, leaving 11 bases between them. The CDR3 runs to 14 residues. CDR3 nucleotide sequence: TGTGCCACCAGAGGGCCCGGAACCTACAATGAGCAGTTCTTC. This sequence encodes CATRGPGTYNEQFF.

This clonotype was detected only a few times. The V and J genes are TRBV5-1 and TRBJ1-2; D possibly corresponds to TRBD1 (5 bases). Germline V lookup: CDR1 SGHRS, CDR2 YFSETQ. This CDR3 is built from 14 residues. Deletions cut 2 bases from V and 2 bases from J, with 10 bases between. CDR3 sequence (DNA): TGCGCCAGCAGCTTCAGGGACGCAAACTATGGCTACACCTTC. Its protein is CASSFRDANYGYTF. The full variable domain, rest sourced from reference TRBV5-1 and TRBJ1-2, is KAGVTQTPRYLIKTRGQQVTLSCSPISGHRSVSWYQQTPGQGLQFLFEYFSETQRNKGNFPGRFSGRQFSNSRSEMNVSTLELGDSALYLCASSFRDANYGYTFGSGTRLTVV.

In regard to this clonotype: At one end the junction does not follow the germline gene, possibly because of a read error. The chain combines TRBV9 with TRBJ2-2; D is perhaps TRBD2 (5 bases). Germline CDR1 reads SGDLS; CDR2 reads YYNGEE. The length of the CDR3 is 13 residues. The CDR3 region is CASSVYSTGELVF. CDR3 nucleotide sequence: TGTGCCAGCAGCGTTTATAGCACCGGGGAGCTGGTTTTT.

This clonotype came up many times. The chain couples TRBV5-1 to TRBJ2-1, with D tentatively TRBD1 (5 bases). The V end was cut by 3 bases, the J end by 8 bases, with 24 bases between. This CDR3 has 17 residues. CDR1 and CDR2 from the germline V gene are SGHRS and YFSETQ. CDR3 protein: CASSSPPTPLFRDEQFF. The CDR3 bases are TGCGCCAGCAGCTCACCACCGACACCGTTGTTCAGGGATGAGCAGTTCTTC.

This clonotype was counted a single time. The CDR3 ends on some other residue instead of the conserved phenylalanine or tryptophan, so this is likely a read error. The chain couples TRBV4-3 to TRBJ1-1; 9 positions agree with TRBD1. Trimming removed 5 bases from V and 3 bases from J; junction bases left unmatched: 4. CDR1 and CDR2 (germline): LGHNA, YSLEER. This CDR3 spans 14 amino acids. The chain's CDR3 is CASSDRDRDTEAFS. Here the CDR3 DNA reads TGCGCCAGCAGCGACCGGGACAGGGACACTGAAGCTTTCTCT.

The sample holds a few counts of this clonotype. The rearrangement joins TRBV20-1 to TRBJ1-2, with D tentatively TRBD1 (6 bases). The length of the CDR3 is 11 residues. CDR1 DFQATT and CDR2 SNEGSKA come from the germline V gene (reference sequence). The CDR3 DNA is TGCAGGGTGGGGGCAAACTATGGCTACACCTTC. It codes for CRVGANYGYTF.

This clonotype was counted at least ten times. The CDR3 DNA reads as TGTGCCAGCAGTTCGACAGGGGGCATGAACACTGAAGCTTTCTTT. Its translation: CASSSTGGMNTEAFF. The chain carries TRBV27 and TRBJ1-1, with 10 bases identical to TRBD1. The V segment lost 4 bases and the J segment 0 bases; nucleotides outside the gene matches: 2. The CDR3 covers 15 residues. Germline CDR1 reads MNHEY; CDR2 reads SMNVEV (reference sequence).

This clonotype was seen a few times. The J gene is TRBJ2-5, the V gene TRBV28; 10 bases are a match to TRBD1. The CDR3 covers 17 residues. Losses at the gene ends were 4 bases for V and 0 bases for J; bases not matched to a gene: 8. The germline V gene has CDR1 MDHEN and CDR2 SYDVKM. The CDR3 reads CASSWTGGAPYQETQYF. In nucleotides, the CDR3 is TGTGCCAGCAGTTGGACAGGGGGGGCCCCGTACCAAGAGACCCAGTACTTC. The variable domain in full, with the rest retrieved from reference TRBV28 and TRBJ2-5, is DVKVTQSSRYLVKRTGEKVFLECVQDMDHENMFWYRQDPGLGLRLIYFSYDVKMKEKGDIPEGYSVSREKKERFSLILESASTNQTSMYLCASSWTGGAPYQETQYFGPGTRLLVL.

This clonotype has only a few counts. The gene calls are TRBV5-6 and TRBJ1-2; TRBD1 agrees at 10 bases. There are 15 residues in the CDR3. V trimming: 0 bases; J trimming: 1 base; junction bases outside the gene matches: 0. Germline V CDR1 and CDR2: SGHDT, YYEEEE. The chain's CDR3 is CASSLGTGGNYGYTF. The CDR3 DNA reads as TGTGCCAGCAGCTTGGGGACAGGGGGTAACTATGGCTACACCTTC.

This clonotype has a handful of counts. The chain recombines TRBV20-1 with TRBJ2-1; 11 bases fit TRBD1. Germline V gene sequence: CDR1 DFQATT, CDR2 SNEGSKA (reference sequence). The CDR3 has 15 residues. V was clipped by 1 base and J by 7 bases; unmatched bases: 6. Written as DNA, the CDR3 is TGCAGTGCTAGAGCAATGCGGGACAGGGGGAATGAGCAGTTCTTC. This codes for CSARAMRDRGNEQFF.

This clonotype was seen more than once but under ten times. The V call is TRBV12-5, the J call TRBJ2-7, with D perhaps TRBD1 or TRBD2 (5 bases each). This CDR3 region has 14 residues. The V gene lost 5 bases and the J gene lost 3 bases, with 14 bases spanning the gap. CDR1 and CDR2 (germline): LGHNT, FRNRAP. CDR3 nucleotides: TGTGCTAGTGGTAAATATGGGGGTGTCTACGAGCAGTACTTC. Its translation is CASGKYGGVYEQYF. The variable domain in full, completed from reference TRBV12-5 and TRBJ2-7, reads DARVTQTPRHKVTEMGQEVTMRCQPILGHNTVFWYRQTMMQGLELLAYFRNRAPLDDSGMPKDRFSAEMPDATLATLKIQPSEPRDSAVYFCASGKYGGVYEQYFGPGTRLTVT.

This rearrangement joins TRBV6-6 to TRBJ1-6; D remains unclear. CDR3 length: 12 residues. In germline, CDR1 is MNHNY, CDR2 SVGAGI (reference sequence). The V end was cut by 6 bases, the J end by 5 bases, with 5 bases between. The CDR3 sequence is CASRADNSPLHF. DNA of the CDR3: TGTGCCAGCAGGGCAGATAATTCACCCCTCCACTTT.

The rearrangement joins TRBV30 to TRBJ1-2, with 10 bases that match TRBD1. The V segment lost 2 bases and the J segment 2 bases; nucleotides outside the gene matches: 2. The CDR3 is 14 amino acids. CDR1 and CDR2 from the germline V gene are GTSNPN and SVGIG (reference sequence). The CDR3 DNA is TGTGCCTGGAGTCCGGGACAGGGGAACTATGGCTACACCTTC. Amino acid sequence: CAWSPGQGNYGYTF.

This clonotype occurred a few times. V and J are TRBV7-8 and TRBJ1-1; tentatively, D is TRBD1 (5 bases). The V end was cut by 2 bases, the J end by 0 bases, with 13 bases between. The CDR3 runs to 16 residues. From germline, CDR1 is SGHVS and CDR2 FQNEAQ. The CDR3 bases are TGTGCCAGCAGCTTATTGGGGGGGGAAATGAACACTGAAGCTTTCTTT. It encodes CASSLLGGEMNTEAFF. Full variable domain (remainder filled in from reference TRBV7-8 and TRBJ1-1): GAGVSQSPRYKVAKRGQDVALRCDPISGHVSLFWYQQALGQGPEFLTYFQNEAQLDKSGLPSDRFFAERPEGSVSTLKIQRTQQEDSAVYLCASSLLGGEMNTEAFFGQGTRLTVV.

This clonotype has a count of ten or more. This rearrangement joins TRBV20-1 to TRBJ2-1, with D maybe TRBD1 (6 bases). Trimming shortened V by 8 bases and J by 0 bases, and 20 bases separated the two germline ends. This CDR3 has 16 residues. From germline, CDR1 is DFQATT and CDR2 SNEGSKA (reference sequence). The DNA of the CDR3 is TGCAGTACTCTTACCCCAGGGGTCTCCTCCTACAATGAGCAGTTCTTC. Encoded protein: CSTLTPGVSSYNEQFF.

This clonotype was seen repeatedly, ten times or more. The chain joins TRBV6-6 to TRBJ2-5; TRBD1 matches at 8 bases. Germline CDR1 reads MNHNY; CDR2 reads SVGAGI (reference sequence). Losses at the gene ends were 4 bases for V and 5 bases for J; bases not matched to a gene: 3. The CDR3 contains 13 residues. The CDR3, as DNA: TGTGCCAGCAGTTGGACAGGGAGTGAGACCCAGTACTTC. Amino acids: CASSWTGSETQYF.

This clonotype was detected a few times. V usage is TRBV12-3 or TRBV12-4 and J usage is TRBJ1-6; a weak D match, TRBD1 (6 bases). The CDR3 has 15 amino acids. V gave up 5 bases and J gave up 3 bases, with 11 bases separating them. CDR3 sequence reads: CASSPGAHYNSPLHF. The DNA for the CDR3 is TGTGCCAGCAGTCCAGGGGCTCACTATAATTCACCCCTCCACTTT.